This is a list of T cell receptor beta chains from one sample in a study of T cells in Graves' hyperthyroidism and ophthalmopathy. Via MiXCR, TCRdb re-called the multiplex PCR reads, giving one row per CDR3 protein. This sample has about 640,000 distinct CDR3 sequences, with around 21% found just once. The sequenced sample consisted of blood. These receptors were obtained from a man aged 30-40 years with Graves' ophthalmopathy. The CDR3 runs from the conserved cysteine through the conserved F or W. Each record gives: V gene, D gene, clone size, J gene, CDR3 protein, CDR3 DNA. The D gene is left open where the match is weak. Clone sizes are given selectively: once, few, many, or a class where the clone is expanded.

v_call: TRBV7-8
d_call: TRBD1
clone_size: few
j_call: TRBJ2-5
cdr3_aa: CASRKNRGRNQETQYF
cdr3_nt: TGTGCCAGCAGAAAAAACAGGGGGCGGAACCAAGAGACCCAGTACTTC

v_call: TRBV5-1
d_call: TRBD1
clone_size: NA
j_call: TRBJ2-2
cdr3_aa: CASSLTGEPPGELFF
cdr3_nt: TGCGCCAGCAGCCTAACAGGGGAACCACCCGGGGAGCTGTTTTTT

v_call: TRBV27
d_call: TRBD1
clone_size: NA
j_call: TRBJ2-4
cdr3_aa: CASRSGTVAKNIQYF
cdr3_nt: TGTGCCAGCAGATCCGGGACAGTAGCCAAAAACATTCAGTACTTC

v_call: TRBV28
d_call: NA
clone_size: NA
j_call: TRBJ2-7
cdr3_aa: CASRRLRDNSYEQYF
cdr3_nt: TGTGCCAGCAGGCGTCTCCGGGACAACTCCTACGAGCAGTACTTC

v_call: TRBV19
d_call: NA
clone_size: NA
j_call: TRBJ1-4
cdr3_aa: CASSIKGSGEKLFF
cdr3_nt: TGTGCCAGTAGTATAAAGGGCTCAGGTGAAAAACTGTTTTTT

v_call: TRBV15
d_call: NA
clone_size: NA
j_call: TRBJ1-3
cdr3_aa: CATSRDLGGGNTIYF
cdr3_nt: TGTGCCACCAGCAGAGATTTGGGGGGCGGGAACACCATATATTTT

v_call: TRBV11-2
d_call: NA
clone_size: many
j_call: TRBJ1-5
cdr3_aa: CASSLDIGGQPQHF
cdr3_nt: TGTGCCAGCAGCTTAGATATCGGCGGTCAGCCCCAGCATTTT

v_call: TRBV7-2
d_call: TRBD1
clone_size: many
j_call: TRBJ1-1
cdr3_aa: CASSSQTGGLDTEAFF
cdr3_nt: TGTGCCAGCAGCTCCCAGACAGGGGGGCTGGACACTGAAGCTTTCTTT

v_call: TRBV2
d_call: NA
clone_size: many
j_call: TRBJ1-1
cdr3_aa: CASSPSKLMNTEAFF
cdr3_nt: TGTGCCAGCAGCCCTTCGAAATTAATGAACACTGAAGCTTTCTTT

v_call: TRBV5-1
d_call: TRBD2
clone_size: few
j_call: TRBJ2-5
cdr3_aa: CASSLGATTSGRLETQYF
cdr3_nt: TGCGCCAGCAGCTTGGGAGCAACAACTAGCGGGAGGTTGGAGACCCAGTACTTC

v_call: TRBV7-8
d_call: TRBD2
clone_size: few
j_call: TRBJ2-7
cdr3_aa: CASSVTSGSNHEQYF
cdr3_nt: TGTGCCAGCAGCGTGACTAGCGGGAGTAACCACGAGCAGTACTTC

v_call: TRBV2
d_call: NA
clone_size: NA
j_call: TRBJ2-7
cdr3_aa: CASIGGVSYEQYF
cdr3_nt: TGTGCCAGCATTGGCGGTGTCTCCTACGAGCAGTACTTC

v_call: TRBV7-9
d_call: TRBD1
clone_size: NA
j_call: TRBJ2-1
cdr3_aa: CANSPPDRGSYNEQFF
cdr3_nt: TGTGCCAACAGCCCCCCGGACAGGGGTTCCTACAATGAGCAGTTCTTC

v_call: TRBV7-8
d_call: NA
clone_size: NA
j_call: TRBJ1-3
cdr3_aa: CASSFEVSGNTIYF
cdr3_nt: TGTGCCAGCAGCTTCGAAGTCTCTGGAAACACCATATATTTT

v_call: TRBV6-1
d_call: NA
clone_size: NA
j_call: TRBJ2-7
cdr3_aa: CASSEGLGNYEQYF
cdr3_nt: TGTGCCAGCAGTGAAGGACTAGGGAACTACGAGCAGTACTTC

v_call: TRBV7-9
d_call: NA
clone_size: few
j_call: TRBJ1-1
cdr3_aa: CATTLADLNTEAFF
cdr3_nt: TGTGCCACCACCCTGGCCGACTTGAACACTGAAGCTTTCTTT

v_call: TRBV29-1
d_call: NA
clone_size: few
j_call: TRBJ1-1
cdr3_aa: CSVCRGESTEAFF
cdr3_nt: TGCAGCGTTTGTAGAGGAGAGAGCACTGAAGCTTTCTTT

v_call: TRBV25-1
d_call: NA
clone_size: NA
j_call: TRBJ2-1
cdr3_aa: CASSGGTSGFF
cdr3_nt: TGTGCCAGCAGTGGGGGCACCTCTGGGTTCTTC

v_call: TRBV6-6
d_call: TRBD2
clone_size: few
j_call: TRBJ2-7
cdr3_aa: CASSYRLAGVDEQYF
cdr3_nt: TGTGCCAGCAGTTACCGGCTAGCGGGAGTAGACGAGCAGTACTTC

v_call: TRBV3-1
d_call: TRBD1
clone_size: few
j_call: TRBJ1-2
cdr3_aa: CASSRAQGNYGYTF
cdr3_nt: TGTGCCAGCAGCCGCGCACAGGGGAACTATGGCTACACCTTC

v_call: TRBV3-1
d_call: TRBD1
clone_size: NA
j_call: TRBJ2-3
cdr3_aa: CASSWTGAGTDTQYF
cdr3_nt: TGTGCCAGCAGCTGGACAGGGGCAGGCACAGATACGCAGTATTTT

v_call: TRBV4-1
d_call: NA
clone_size: NA
j_call: TRBJ2-1
cdr3_aa: CASSRLPSVSSYNEQFF
cdr3_nt: TGCGCCAGCAGCCGACTCCCCAGCGTTAGCTCCTACAATGAGCAGTTCTTC

v_call: TRBV15
d_call: NA
clone_size: NA
j_call: TRBJ2-5
cdr3_aa: CATSSRRIETQYF
cdr3_nt: TGTGCCACCAGCTCCAGGCGGATTGAGACCCAGTACTTC

v_call: TRBV5-1
d_call: NA
clone_size: many
j_call: TRBJ2-1
cdr3_aa: CASNPRDGWSNEQFF
cdr3_nt: TGCGCCAGCAACCCTCGGGACGGATGGAGCAATGAGCAGTTCTTC

v_call: TRBV12-3/TRBV12-4
d_call: NA
clone_size: NA
j_call: TRBJ1-1
cdr3_aa: CASSLPVSTEAFF
cdr3_nt: TGTGCCAGCAGTTTGCCGGTGAGCACTGAAGCTTTCTTT

v_call: TRBV2
d_call: TRBD1
clone_size: few
j_call: TRBJ1-2
cdr3_aa: CASITWGQGVQRGYTF
cdr3_nt: TGTGCCAGCATTACATGGGGACAGGGAGTCCAGAGGGGCTACACCTTC

v_call: TRBV7-2
d_call: TRBD2
clone_size: many
j_call: TRBJ2-5
cdr3_aa: CASSLAAVAGETQYF
cdr3_nt: TGTGCCAGCAGCTTAGCGGCTGTAGCGGGTGAGACCCAGTACTTC

v_call: TRBV7-2
d_call: TRBD2
clone_size: NA
j_call: TRBJ2-2
cdr3_aa: CASSLEGGAGCCFF
cdr3_nt: TGTGCCAGCAGCTTAGAGGGAGGGGCAGGGTGCTGTTTCTTT

v_call: TRBV13
d_call: NA
clone_size: NA
j_call: TRBJ1-1
cdr3_aa: CASSLWRENAEAFF
cdr3_nt: TGTGCCAGCAGCTTATGGCGGGAGAACGCTGAAGCTTTCTTT

v_call: TRBV2
d_call: NA
clone_size: NA
j_call: TRBJ2-7
cdr3_aa: CASSVAAGPNYEQYF
cdr3_nt: TGTGCCAGCAGTGTTGCGGCAGGTCCCAACTACGAGCAGTACTTC

v_call: TRBV20-1
d_call: TRBD1
clone_size: few
j_call: TRBJ1-5
cdr3_aa: CSTGQGAGQPQHF
cdr3_nt: TGCAGTACAGGACAGGGGGCGGGTCAGCCCCAGCATTTT

v_call: TRBV20-1
d_call: NA
clone_size: NA
j_call: TRBJ1-2
cdr3_aa: CSASLGGPNYGYTF
cdr3_nt: TGCAGTGCTAGCCTGGGGGGGCCTAACTATGGCTACACCTTC

v_call: TRBV24-1
d_call: NA
clone_size: NA
j_call: TRBJ2-5
cdr3_aa: CATSRRSQETQYF
cdr3_nt: TGTGCCACCAGCCGCCGGAGCCAAGAGACCCAGTACTTC

v_call: TRBV6-5
d_call: NA
clone_size: few
j_call: TRBJ1-1
cdr3_aa: CASSYTGSDTEAFF
cdr3_nt: TGTGCCAGCAGTTATACAGGGAGTGACACTGAAGCTTTCTTT

v_call: TRBV6-5
d_call: NA
clone_size: few
j_call: TRBJ1-1
cdr3_aa: CASSYSPVLRGRLNTEAFF
cdr3_nt: TGTGCCAGCAGTTACTCACCGGTCCTCCGGGGCAGACTGAACACTGAAGCTTTCTTT

v_call: TRBV28
d_call: TRBD1
clone_size: many
j_call: TRBJ2-7
cdr3_aa: CASRTGQHLYEQYF
cdr3_nt: TGTGCCAGCAGGACGGGACAGCACCTCTACGAGCAGTACTTC

v_call: TRBV13
d_call: NA
clone_size: NA
j_call: TRBJ1-2
cdr3_aa: CASNTRGGGSGYTF
cdr3_nt: TGTGCCAGCAACACTCGAGGCGGGGGGAGTGGCTACACCTTC

v_call: TRBV4-1
d_call: NA
clone_size: NA
j_call: TRBJ1-5
cdr3_aa: CASSQGWGTSNQPQHF
cdr3_nt: TGCGCCAGCAGCCAAGGATGGGGAACTAGCAATCAGCCCCAGCATTTT

v_call: TRBV11-2
d_call: NA
clone_size: NA
j_call: TRBJ2-1
cdr3_aa: CASSPWSYIGVTGEQFF
cdr3_nt: TGTGCCAGCAGCCCCTGGTCGTACATCGGGGTAACAGGTGAGCAGTTCTTC

v_call: TRBV7-2
d_call: NA
clone_size: few
j_call: TRBJ1-5
cdr3_aa: CASSLNGQGQYQPQHF
cdr3_nt: TGTGCCAGCAGCTTAAATGGGCAGGGTCAGTATCAGCCCCAGCATTTT

v_call: TRBV7-9
d_call: NA
clone_size: NA
j_call: TRBJ2-3
cdr3_aa: CASSLLGGGGADTQYF
cdr3_nt: TGTGCCAGCAGCTTACTGGGCGGAGGGGGAGCAGATACGCAGTATTTT

v_call: TRBV7-2
d_call: NA
clone_size: NA
j_call: TRBJ2-1
cdr3_aa: CASRPSGLYEQFF
cdr3_nt: TGTGCCAGCAGACCATCAGGGTTGTATGAGCAGTTCTTC

v_call: TRBV30
d_call: TRBD2
clone_size: few
j_call: TRBJ2-3
cdr3_aa: CAWRTLAATDTQYF
cdr3_nt: TGTGCCTGGAGGACGCTAGCGGCCACAGATACGCAGTATTTT

v_call: TRBV3-1
d_call: NA
clone_size: NA
j_call: TRBJ2-3
cdr3_aa: CASSQGGNTQYF
cdr3_nt: TGTGCCAGCAGCCAGGGGGGCAATACGCAGTATTTT

v_call: TRBV28
d_call: TRBD2
clone_size: NA
j_call: TRBJ2-1
cdr3_aa: CASSYLLAGGYNEQFF
cdr3_nt: TGTGCCAGCAGTTACTTGCTAGCGGGAGGTTACAATGAGCAGTTCTTC

v_call: TRBV19
d_call: TRBD2
clone_size: NA
j_call: TRBJ2-3
cdr3_aa: CASSSLAVRDTQYF
cdr3_nt: TGTGCCAGTAGTTCGCTAGCGGTCAGGGATACGCAGTATTTT